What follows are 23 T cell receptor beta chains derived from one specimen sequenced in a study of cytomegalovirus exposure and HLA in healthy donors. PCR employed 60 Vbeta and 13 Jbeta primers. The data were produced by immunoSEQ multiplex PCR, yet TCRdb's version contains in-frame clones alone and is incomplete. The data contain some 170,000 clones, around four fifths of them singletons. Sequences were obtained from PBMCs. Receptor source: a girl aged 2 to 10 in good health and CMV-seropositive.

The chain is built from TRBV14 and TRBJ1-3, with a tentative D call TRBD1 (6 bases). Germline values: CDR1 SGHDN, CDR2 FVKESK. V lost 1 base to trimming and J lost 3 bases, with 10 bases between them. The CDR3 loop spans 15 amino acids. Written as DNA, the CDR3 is TGTGCCAGCAGCCAAGTCCCAGGGGTTGGAAACACCATATATTTT. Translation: CASSQVPGVGNTIYF.

CDR3 sequence reads: CASSRTGTREETQYF. The CDR3 nucleotides read TGCGCCAGCAGCCGGACCGGGACTAGGGAAGAGACCCAGTACTTC. The V call is TRBV4-1, the J call TRBJ2-5; 8 nucleotides line up with TRBD2. This CDR3 is 15 amino acids long. Germline CDR1 and CDR2: MGHRA and YSYEKL. Trimming removed 4 bases from V and 3 bases from J; junction bases left unmatched: 7.

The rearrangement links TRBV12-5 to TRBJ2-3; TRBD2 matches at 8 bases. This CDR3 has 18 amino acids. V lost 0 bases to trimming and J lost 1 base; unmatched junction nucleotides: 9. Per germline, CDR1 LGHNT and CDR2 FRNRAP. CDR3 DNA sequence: TGTGCTAGTGGTTTGGTACCGGGACTAGGAGAGGGCACAGATACGCAGTATTTT. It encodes CASGLVPGLGEGTDTQYF.

The CDR3 region is CASSFYYEQYF. The CDR3 DNA reads TGTGCCAGCAGTTTTTACTACGAGCAGTACTTC. V and J are TRBV28 and TRBJ2-7; D unclear. Deletions cut 3 bases from V and 3 bases from J, with 3 bases between. The CDR3 loop spans 11 amino acids. Germline-derived CDR1 and CDR2 are MDHEN and SYDVKM.

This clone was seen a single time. The CDR3 DNA follows: TGTGCCAGTAGTATAGCCCGGGAGAGTGAAGCTTTCTTT. It encodes CASSIARESEAFF. The V and J genes are TRBV19 and TRBJ1-1; D uncertain. Trimming removed 1 base from V and 7 bases from J, with 10 bases in between. Germline values: CDR1 LNHDA, CDR2 SQIVND (reference sequence). The CDR3 extends over 13 amino acids.

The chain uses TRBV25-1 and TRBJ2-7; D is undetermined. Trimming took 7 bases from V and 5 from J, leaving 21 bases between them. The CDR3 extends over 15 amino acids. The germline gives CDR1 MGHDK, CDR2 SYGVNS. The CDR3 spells CASTPSVDKTHEQYF. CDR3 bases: TGTGCCAGCACCCCCTCGGTAGACAAAACCCACGAGCAGTACTTC.

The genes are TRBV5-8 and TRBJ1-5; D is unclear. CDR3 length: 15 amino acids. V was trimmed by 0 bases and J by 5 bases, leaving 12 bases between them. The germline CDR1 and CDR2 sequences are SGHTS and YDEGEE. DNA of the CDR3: TGTGCCAGCAGCTTGGCCGGGGAGCTGGATCAGCCCCAGCATTTT. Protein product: CASSLAGELDQPQHF.

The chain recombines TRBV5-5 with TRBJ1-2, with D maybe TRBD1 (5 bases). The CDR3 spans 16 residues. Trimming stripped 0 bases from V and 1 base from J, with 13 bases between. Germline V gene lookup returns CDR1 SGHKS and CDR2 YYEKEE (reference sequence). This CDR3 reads CASSLGQTDLNYGYTF. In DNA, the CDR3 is TGTGCCAGCAGCTTGGGTCAGACAGACCTTAACTATGGCTACACCTTC.

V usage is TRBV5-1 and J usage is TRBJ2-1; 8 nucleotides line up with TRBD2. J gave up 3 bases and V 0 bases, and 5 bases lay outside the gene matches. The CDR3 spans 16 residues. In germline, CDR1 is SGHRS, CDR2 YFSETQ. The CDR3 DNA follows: TGCGCCAGCAGCTTGGAGTCTAGCGGGTTCTACAATGAGCAGTTCTTC. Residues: CASSLESSGFYNEQFF.

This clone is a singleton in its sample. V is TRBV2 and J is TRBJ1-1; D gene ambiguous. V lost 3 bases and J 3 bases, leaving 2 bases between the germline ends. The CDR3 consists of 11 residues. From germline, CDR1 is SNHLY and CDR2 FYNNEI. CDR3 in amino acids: CASSDDTEAFF. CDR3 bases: TGTGCCAGCAGTGACGACACTGAAGCTTTCTTT.

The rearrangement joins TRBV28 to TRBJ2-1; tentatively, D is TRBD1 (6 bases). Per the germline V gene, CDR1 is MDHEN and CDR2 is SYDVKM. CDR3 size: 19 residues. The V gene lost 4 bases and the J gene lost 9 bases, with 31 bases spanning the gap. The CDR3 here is CASSYYVGDTFLLTPEQFF. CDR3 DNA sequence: TGTGCCAGCAGTTACTATGTTGGGGACACCTTCTTACTGACCCCTGAGCAGTTCTTC.

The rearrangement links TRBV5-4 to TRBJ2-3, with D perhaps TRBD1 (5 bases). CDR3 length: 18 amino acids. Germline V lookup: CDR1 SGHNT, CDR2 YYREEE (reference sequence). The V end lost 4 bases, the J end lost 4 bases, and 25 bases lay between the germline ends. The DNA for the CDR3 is TGTGCCAGCAGCGTACTACCAGGGTTTGATGAGTCCCCAGATACGCAGTATTTT. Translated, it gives CASSVLPGFDESPDTQYF.

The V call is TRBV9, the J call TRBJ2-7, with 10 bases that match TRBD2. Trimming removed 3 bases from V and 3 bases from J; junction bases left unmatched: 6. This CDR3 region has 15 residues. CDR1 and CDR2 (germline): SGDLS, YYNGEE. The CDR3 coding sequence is TGTGCCAGCAGCGCGGACGGGACTAGCGTCTACGAGCAGTACTTC. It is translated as CASSADGTSVYEQYF.

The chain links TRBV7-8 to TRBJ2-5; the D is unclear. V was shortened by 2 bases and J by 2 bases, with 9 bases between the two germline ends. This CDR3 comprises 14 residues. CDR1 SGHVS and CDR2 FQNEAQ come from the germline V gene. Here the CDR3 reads CASSLLPEQETQYF. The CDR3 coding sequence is TGTGCCAGCAGCTTACTCCCAGAACAAGAGACCCAGTACTTC.

In DNA form, the CDR3 reads TGTGCCAGCAGCTTGGCCACAGGGAATGAGCAGTTCTTC. Protein sequence: CASSLATGNEQFF. The chain recombines TRBV5-5 with TRBJ2-1; TRBD1 is a possible D gene (6 bases). Germline V gene lookup returns CDR1 SGHKS and CDR2 YYEKEE (reference sequence). V lost 0 bases, J lost 7 bases, and 8 bases lay in between. The CDR3 contains 13 residues.

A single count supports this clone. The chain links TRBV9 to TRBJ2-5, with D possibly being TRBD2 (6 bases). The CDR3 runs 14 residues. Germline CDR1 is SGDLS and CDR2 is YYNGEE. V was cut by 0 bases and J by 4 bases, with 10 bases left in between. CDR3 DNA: TGTGCCAGCAGCGTAGCGGGAGAGGGAGAGACCCAGTACTTC. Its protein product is CASSVAGEGETQYF.

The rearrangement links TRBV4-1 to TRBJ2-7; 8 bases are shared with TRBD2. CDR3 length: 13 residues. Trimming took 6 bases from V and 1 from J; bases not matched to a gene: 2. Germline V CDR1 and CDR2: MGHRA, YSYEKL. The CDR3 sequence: CASSSGASYEQYF. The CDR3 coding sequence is TGCGCCAGCAGTAGCGGGGCATCCTACGAGCAGTACTTC.

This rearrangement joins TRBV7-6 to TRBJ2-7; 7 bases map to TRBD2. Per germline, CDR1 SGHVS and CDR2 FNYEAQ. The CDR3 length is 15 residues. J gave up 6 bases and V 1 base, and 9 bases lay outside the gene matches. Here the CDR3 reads CASSLVAGRVGEQYF. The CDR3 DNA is TGTGCCAGCAGCTTAGTGGCAGGGAGGGTAGGCGAGCAGTACTTC.

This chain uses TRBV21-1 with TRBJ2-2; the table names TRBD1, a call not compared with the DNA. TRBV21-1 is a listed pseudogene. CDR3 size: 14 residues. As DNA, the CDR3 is TGTGCCAGCAGCAAGGGGACAGCAGCCGGGGAGCTGTTTTTT. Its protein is CASSKGTAAGELFF.

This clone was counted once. The CDR3 DNA sequence: TGTGCCAGCAGCATAAGAGTGAACACTGAAGCTTTCTTT. Protein product: CASSIRVNTEAFF. The V gene is TRBV7-2, the J gene TRBJ1-1; D is undetermined. Germline CDR1 SGHTA, CDR2 FQGNSA. This CDR3 region has 13 residues. Trimming took 5 bases from V and 0 from J, leaving 7 bases between them.

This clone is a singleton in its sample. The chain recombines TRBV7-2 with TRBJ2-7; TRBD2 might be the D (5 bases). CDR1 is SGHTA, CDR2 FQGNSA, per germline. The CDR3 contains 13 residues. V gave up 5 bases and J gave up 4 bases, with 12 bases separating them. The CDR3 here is CASSRAGPYEQYF. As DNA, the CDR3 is TGTGCCAGCAGCCGGGCGGGCCCATACGAGCAGTACTTC.

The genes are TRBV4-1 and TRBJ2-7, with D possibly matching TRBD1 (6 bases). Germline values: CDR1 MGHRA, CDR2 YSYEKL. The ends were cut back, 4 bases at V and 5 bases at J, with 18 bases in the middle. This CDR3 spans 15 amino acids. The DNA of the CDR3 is TGCGCCAGCAGCCTGGGGGCAGGGTCCCACCACGAGCAGTACTTC. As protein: CASSLGAGSHHEQYF.

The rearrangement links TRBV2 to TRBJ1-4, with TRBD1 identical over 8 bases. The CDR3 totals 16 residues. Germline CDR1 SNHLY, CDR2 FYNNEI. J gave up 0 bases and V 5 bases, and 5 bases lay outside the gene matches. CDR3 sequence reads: CASSFRGPPTNEKLFF. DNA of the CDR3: TGTGCCAGCAGTTTCAGGGGGCCCCCAACTAATGAAAAACTGTTTTTT.